The clone carrying this T cell receptor (beta chain) has only a few counts. No antigen is known for it. These data come from a study of CD8 T cells in ankylosing spondylitis. Whole-study findings and limits: Among TCR beta sequences, a motif of under ten highly homologous variants appeared characteristic of ankylosing spondylitis blood. Clones tied to disease were said to be significantly enriched in matched ankylosing spondylitis synovial fluid.

V lost 3 bases, J lost 3 bases, and 11 bases stayed unmatched. Germline assignment: CDR1 SGHKS and CDR2 YYEKEE (reference sequence). This CDR3 has 16 residues. A quantitative 5'-RACE method, one with molecular barcodes, was used to make TCR beta libraries. Each CDR3 protein is one row after TCRdb ran MiXCR on the 5' RACE reads. The table records hundreds of thousands of distinct CDR3 sequences, roughly 26% of them present only once. This receptor was identified in a male donor with ankylosing spondylitis. The specimen was blood, either unsorted or a sorted T cell fraction (not recorded which). This chain links TRBV5-5 with TRBJ1-1; the match to TRBD1 covers 7 bases. CDR3 amino acids: CASSSQTGTEYTEAFF. The CDR3 region has the DNA TGTGCCAGCAGCTCCCAAACCGGGACAGAATACACTGAAGCTTTCTTT. The variable domain in full, completed from reference TRBV5-5 and TRBJ1-1, reads DAGVTQSPTHLIKTRGQQVTLRCSPISGHKSVSWYQQVLGQGPQFIFQYYEKEERGRGNFPDRFSARQFPNYSSELNVNALLLGDSALYLCASSSQTGTEYTEAFFGQGTRLTVV.